The source of this TCR beta chain is a study of cytomegalovirus exposure and HLA in healthy donors (dated by TCRdb to about 2017). Background for the entire study: According to an earlier analysis of a few hundred of the donors, some 180 million T cells yielded some 110 million unique TCR beta sequences and approximately 300 Gb of sequence data. A later genetic analysis took genome-wide SNP genotypes for about three fifths of the roughly 670 donors and used that subset as a discovery cohort. Of the 300 to 500 genotyped donors, 65% to 90% were placed in the genetic ancestry cluster associated with self-reported Caucasian donors. The study aimed to test whether signatures of past pathogen exposure could be identified by cataloging public T cell receptors. HLA typing covered class I and class II loci at four-digit resolution. The later analysis used no new phenotypic data to find candidate immune exposures, relying instead on TCR beta sequences and their occurrence across donors. Roughly 310 gigabases of sequencing data and tens of millions of unique TCR sequences were included in an early release covering about 600 HLA-typed donors. An earlier analysis of around 640 of the donors used high-throughput TCR beta sequencing to judge whether each TCR beta V gene segment behaved as functional or pseudogenic. In addition to the first cohort of around 670 subjects, a separate validation cohort of 120 different subjects was used. Every discovery cohort repertoire had been produced on one sequencing platform. A later analysis re-examined previously published TCR beta repertoires from 500 to 700 donors and added high-resolution HLA genotyping to investigate patterns of TCR occurrence. Roughly 5 DR-DQ haplotypes were treated as single units for association and clustering because of strong linkage in the cohort. To predict cytomegalovirus infection status, the study combined high-throughput TCR immunosequencing, statistical association of individual TCRs with disease status, and machine learning. The study profiled the T cell repertoires of more than 500 subjects by immunosequencing and related them to cytomegalovirus serostatus. The number of donors typed differed by locus, with 629-630 for A, B, C, DRB1 and DQB1, roughly 520 for DQA1, 606 for DPA1, and some 440 for DPB1. Among several hundred genotyped donors of the cohort, an average of approximately 220,000 unique TCR beta nucleotide sequences was sequenced per donor, of which about 18% were non-productive. Donor age, sex, ethnicity and CMV serostatus were compiled together with the repertoire data.

Study-level results and caveats: A cluster of highly shared sequence variants was judged likely to represent a technical artifact of the sequencing pipeline. In vitro tests confirmed that a few of the cytomegalovirus-associated TCR beta chains recognize cytomegalovirus antigens. According to a later analysis, TCR association rates differed among HLA loci, with DRB1 alleles showing the most associated TCRs and HLA-C alleles showing the fewest. In both the original and validation cohorts, the classifier was reported to diagnose cytomegalovirus status with high specificity and sensitivity. It was suggested by the authors that the approach could potentially be generalized to other disease states and immunological phenotypes. A further reported finding was that TCR beta sequences accurately predicted the HLA-A and HLA-B alleles for most subjects in the first cohort. In a later genetic analysis, a missense DCLRE1C variant was associated with V-gene and J-gene trimming of TCR beta chains, and the association was replicated in an independent cohort. Because HLA typing was missing for some donors at each locus, association tests included only the typed subset. The study listed 164 TCR beta chains as associated with cytomegalovirus. Correlated functional status among segregating V segments might reflect linkage disequilibrium, but an unknown experimental factor could not be ruled out. A later analysis found that HLA-associated TCR beta chains were more clonally expanded and had lower generation probabilities than equally common non-associated chains. The cohort was sequenced for TCR beta chains only, and without alpha or paired-chain data the features that could be detected were limited. The 87-base-pair reads could not distinguish some IMGT-functional V segments, including TRBV6-2 and TRBV6-3, so those segments were excluded. According to a later genetic analysis, donors in an Asian-associated ancestry cluster had fewer N-insertions in productive TCRs than the approximately 670-donor mean. Sequencing depth was assumed to be roughly uniform across donors in the presence/absence analyses, though that assumption may not hold. An earlier analysis of 587 of the donors showed that most TCR beta V segments appeared in productive rearrangements either about 87% or about 30% of the time, which broadly matched IMGT annotations. When HLA alleles, especially DR and DQ, strongly co-occurred, TCR associations were difficult to assign to individual alleles. A later analysis reported that several top co-occurrence clusters appeared linked to parvovirus B19, influenza, CMV and Epstein-Barr virus. Immune exposure information for the cohort was limited to CMV serostatus. The earlier analysis of 587 of the donors excluded roughly 16 rarely observed V segments, including chromosome 9 orphons, because counts were too low. Most CMV-associated TCR beta chains appeared to be HLA-restricted in a later analysis, and the HLA associations seemed to be driven largely by CMV exposure. A later analysis associated around 16,000 TCR beta sequences with specific HLA alleles at a false discovery rate of 0.05. While some public TCRs were present in many individuals, most TCR sequences turned up only very rarely across donors.

Library generation was performed with the immunoSEQ multiplex PCR assay. The multiplex PCR relied on a mix of 60 forward primers for TCR Vbeta segments and 13 reverse primers for TCR Jbeta segments. The CDR3 region of rearranged TCR beta genes was amplified from genomic DNA with a multiplex PCR assay. The Illumina HiSeq System was used to sequence the amplified TCR beta libraries as 87-base-pair reads. On the study's bioinformatics: A later analysis counted around 72 million unique TCR beta chains across the 640 or so repertoires, and 10 million to 12 million of these chains were shared by at least two donors. Raw reads were error-corrected and collapsed into unique sequences by a nearest-neighbor algorithm in which closely related sequences were merged to remove PCR and sequencing errors. V, D and J gene segments were assigned by aligning CDR3 sequences to IMGT reference sequences. For a sequence to be retained, at least a six-nucleotide match to both a V gene segment and a J gene segment was required. A rearrangement was called productive if the CDR3 had no stop codons and remained in frame with V and J, and every other rearrangement was called non-productive. CDR3 was defined by IMGT convention, running from the second conserved V-encoded cysteine to the conserved J-encoded phenylalanine. The earlier analysis of 450 to 750 of the donors excluded any sequence lacking an unambiguous match to a single V gene segment. In an earlier analysis of 587 of the donors, a V segment was called functional when productive rearrangements were above 56.7%, and segregating when the standard deviation between donors exceeded 5%. A statistical classification framework was developed to diagnose cytomegalovirus status using the catalog of TCR beta chain sequences. V and J gene assignment, in a later analysis, came from comparing TCR nucleotide sequences with IMGT/GENE-DB human TR gene sequences. In a later analysis, CDR3 sequences and most-parsimonious VDJ recombination scenarios were assigned using the TCRdist pipeline. In a later analysis, each TCR beta chain was defined by its CDR3 amino acid sequence together with its V-gene family, and reads without a unique V-gene family were excluded. In a later analysis, fewer than 650 highly shared, low-generation-probability nucleotide sequences were removed to address suspected cross-contamination and a sequencing artifact. For each public chain, a later analysis derived a clonal expansion index from normalized ranks of inferred template counts within each repertoire. Generation probabilities in a later analysis came from a VDJ recombination model fitted to out-of-frame rearrangements, and those results were checked against IGoR. Hypergeometric tests were used in a later analysis to score TCR-TCR, TCR-HLA and TCR-CMV co-occurrence, with a repertoire-size bias correction applied to the TCR pairs. To estimate false discovery rates, a later analysis permuted the HLA or CMV assignments 20 times. In a later analysis, co-occurring TCRs were grouped using DBSCAN, with TCRdist sequence similarity added in when clustering inside HLA-allele-positive subsets. Co-occurrence clustering excluded repertoires with fewer than 30,000 or more than 120,000 public chains, plus five with anomalous nucleotide sharing. TCRdb limited this immuneACCESS table to in-frame rearrangements with V and J called. A share of clones is missing; checked studies link under half to unresolved V genes, and the rest is unexplained. V, J and clone size reflect that table, while D and trimming were determined from the DNA. Within this sample are approximately 90,000 clones, with 7.5% to 8.5% of them counted one time only. Of the sample, about 2% falls within the top ten clones.

Based on the germline V gene, the CDR1 and CDR2 sequences are SGHDT and YYEEEE. V has 2 bases trimmed and J has 7 bases trimmed; junction bases matching no gene number 3. The CDR3 measures 14 amino acids from cysteine to phenylalanine. This entry keeps only the CDR3 DNA: 42 bases, framed from base 1. The cohort was made up of approximately 700 healthy bone marrow donors. At the time of sampling, every cohort member was nominally healthy, though immune exposures that went unrecorded were likely present. The donor tested CMV seronegative and was one of the 352 seronegative cohort members. Every donor gave a peripheral blood sample, and the peripheral blood mononuclear cells from that sample were used for TCR beta sequencing. The Qiagen DNeasy Blood Extraction Kit was used to extract genomic DNA from the blood cell samples. Notes on this clone: Its antigen remains unidentified. It has no much larger one-base neighbor in the sample; base qualities were not kept.

The sequencing sample was made of PBMCs. The receptor comes from a man aged 50 to 59 in good health and CMV-seronegative. This sequence uses TRBV5-6 and TRBJ1-6, with 7 junctional bases fitting TRBD1. The DNA is TGTGCCAGCAGCTTCGGGACAGAAAATTCACCCCTCCACTTT. Translated, this gives CASSFGTENSPLHF.